These 14 T cell receptor beta chains came from one sample sequenced in a study of human T cells and chemical hapten exposure. TCRdb recomputed calls from the RACE reads with MiXCR, one row per CDR3 protein. The sample gives 180,000 or so distinct CDR3 sequences, around 30% of which show up once; just under 3% is in the top ten. The time point is: pre-sensitization, week 0. Treatment indicated: therapeutic diphenylcyclopropenone sensitization with weekly scalp DPC. Here the sequenced sample was whole blood, taken in connection with sensitization to the hapten diphenylcyclopropenone (DPC). These receptor sequences come from a woman aged 25 to 39 with alopecia areata. Some clones in this sample may be carry-over from other donors' samples.

The DNA for the CDR3 is TGCAGTGCTGGCACAGGGGGAGATGAGCAGTTCTTC. Translating gives CSAGTGGDEQFF. The J gene is TRBJ2-1, the V gene TRBV20-1; 8 nucleotides line up with TRBD1. V shed 5 bases and J 8 bases; nucleotides not matched to a gene: 5. This CDR3 contains 12 residues. The germline CDR1 and CDR2 sequences are DFQATT and SNEGSKA (reference sequence).

This chain uses TRBV7-9 with TRBJ2-2; 7 nucleotides agree with TRBD2. CDR3 length: 17 amino acids. Trimming removed 4 bases from V and 4 bases from J; junction bases left unmatched: 12. CDR1 and CDR2 from the germline V gene are SEHNR and FQNEAQ (reference sequence). CDR3 amino acids: CASSSSPGGWSTGELFF. DNA for the CDR3: TGTGCCAGCAGCTCAAGCCCGGGGGGATGGAGCACCGGGGAGCTGTTTTTT.

The chain employs TRBV7-9 and TRBJ2-1; possible D gene TRBD1, 6 bases. Germline CDR1 and CDR2: SEHNR and FQNEAQ (reference sequence). This CDR3 spans 15 amino acids. Trimming took 1 base from V and 3 from J, leaving 10 bases between them. CDR3 amino acids: CASSLGGLNYNEQFF. The CDR3, as DNA: TGTGCCAGCAGCTTAGGGGGGCTTAACTACAATGAGCAGTTCTTC.

The rearrangement joins TRBV7-2 to TRBJ1-2; TRBD1 agrees at 10 bases. Germline CDR1 and CDR2: SGHTA and FQGNSA. This CDR3 has 16 amino acids. V dropped 5 bases and J dropped 2; count of bases not matched to a gene: 8. The CDR3 reads CASSKRDRGHNYGYTF. In nucleotides, the CDR3 is TGTGCCAGCAGCAAGCGGGACAGGGGCCACAACTATGGCTACACCTTC.

The rearrangement joins TRBV28 to TRBJ2-7, with 8 bases fitting TRBD1. Trimming took 6 bases from V and 7 from J; bases not matched to a gene: 11. The CDR3 extends over 14 amino acids. Germline assignment: CDR1 MDHEN and CDR2 SYDVKM. The CDR3 bases are TGTGCCAGCAGCCGTCTCGGGACAGGCGGAGAGCAGTACTTC. Translated, it gives CASSRLGTGGEQYF.

The sample holds a few counts of this clonotype. This chain connects TRBV7-2 to TRBJ2-7, with TRBD1 identical over 7 bases. Germline trimming cut 3 bases from V and 3 bases from J; bases unmatched to any gene: 11. CDR3 length: 16 residues. Germline-derived CDR1 and CDR2 are SGHTA and FQGNSA. The CDR3 spells CASSLGHRGIGYEQYF. The CDR3 coding sequence is TGTGCCAGCAGCTTGGGGCACAGGGGAATTGGCTACGAGCAGTACTTC.

The V and J genes are TRBV5-1 and TRBJ2-1, with a weak D call TRBD1 (6 bases). With 3 bases removed from V and 5 bases from J, the gap between germline ends came to 15 bases. In germline, CDR1 is SGHRS, CDR2 YFSETQ. The CDR3 is 15 residues long. DNA for the CDR3: TGCGCCAGCAGCTCCGGACAGTGGTTGAACAATGAGCAGTTCTTC. Its protein product is CASSSGQWLNNEQFF. Complete variable domain (other parts from reference TRBV5-1 and TRBJ2-1): KAGVTQTPRYLIKTRGQQVTLSCSPISGHRSVSWYQQTPGQGLQFLFEYFSETQRNKGNFPGRFSGRQFSNSRSEMNVSTLELGDSALYLCASSSGQWLNNEQFFGPGTRLTVL.

There are a few counts of this clonotype. The chain joins TRBV27 to TRBJ2-1, with D hard to call. V gave up 2 bases and J gave up 15 bases, with 8 bases separating them. The CDR3 loop spans 10 amino acids. The germline gives CDR1 MNHEY, CDR2 SMNVEV (reference sequence). The CDR3, as DNA: TGTGCCAGCAGTTTAGGCCCGCGGTTCTTC. This gives the protein CASSLGPRFF.

This clonotype was counted between two and nine times. The rearrangement links TRBV20-1 to TRBJ1-4, with D unclear. This CDR3 region has 12 residues. V shed 5 bases and J shed 8 bases, with 12 bases lying between them. The germline V gene has CDR1 DFQATT and CDR2 SNEGSKA (reference sequence). The CDR3 DNA reads TGCAGTGCTTTCTCTGGGGTCGAAAAACTGTTTTTT. Its translation is CSAFSGVEKLFF.

This clonotype was observed a handful of times. V usage is TRBV7-6 and J usage is TRBJ1-1; D is undetermined. Per the germline V gene, CDR1 is SGHVS and CDR2 is FNYEAQ. V gave up 4 bases and J gave up 3 bases, with 9 bases separating them. The CDR3 consists of 13 residues. In nucleotides, the CDR3 is TGTGCCAGCAGCTGGAGTAGGGACACTGAAGCTTTCTTT. Its translation: CASSWSRDTEAFF.

This clonotype has only a few counts. The V call is TRBV20-1, the J call TRBJ1-6, with 10 bases lining up with TRBD1. V was pared by 3 bases and J by 10 bases, with 6 bases of the junction left unmatched. CDR3 size: 14 residues. Germline V CDR1 and CDR2: DFQATT, SNEGSKA (reference sequence). CDR3 protein: CSARPGTGDSPLHF. The DNA of the CDR3 is TGCAGTGCTAGGCCCGGGACAGGGGACTCACCCCTCCACTTT.

V gene TRBV14 combines with J gene TRBJ2-2; D remains ambiguous. V was shortened by 3 bases and J by 5 bases, with 10 bases between the two germline ends. Germline values: CDR1 SGHDN, CDR2 FVKESK. The length of the CDR3 is 14 residues. The CDR3 is CASSHDLTTGELFF. CDR3 in DNA: TGTGCCAGCAGCCATGATTTAACAACCGGGGAGCTGTTTTTT.

This chain connects TRBV4-1 to TRBJ1-2; the match to TRBD1 covers 7 bases. After removal of 2 bases from V and 6 bases from J, the junction contained 9 bases not matched to a gene. Germline lookup yields CDR1 MGHRA and CDR2 YSYEKL. This CDR3 region has 15 residues. In DNA, the CDR3 is TGCGCCAGCAGCCAACCGGGACAGCGGGGGAATGGCTACACCTTC. Translated: CASSQPGQRGNGYTF.

This clonotype was seen a few times. This chain links TRBV29-1 with TRBJ2-1; tentative D call: TRBD2 (6 bases). The ends were cut back, 7 bases at V and 1 base at J, with 11 bases in the middle. The V gene's germline CDR1 is SQVTM and CDR2 ANQGSEA. The CDR3 spans 13 residues. The CDR3 here is CSGRVRSYNEQFF. The CDR3 DNA is TGCAGCGGGAGGGTCAGATCCTACAATGAGCAGTTCTTC.